The 23 T cell receptor beta chains listed next were all sequenced from one sample in a study of blood T cell repertoires in COVID-19. Libraries were prepared by immunoSEQ multiplex PCR; TCRdb keeps only in-frame clonotypes and omits some of them. The data show hundreds of thousands of clones, more than 85% seen once. The source material was peripheral blood. The receptors come from a man aged 40-49 years with acute or convalescent COVID-19.

The V gene is TRBV19, the J gene TRBJ2-7; D may be TRBD2 (5 bases). This CDR3 has 15 residues. Trimming shortened V by 3 bases and J by 2 bases, and 14 bases separated the two germline ends. The germline V gene has CDR1 LNHDA and CDR2 SQIVND (reference sequence). The CDR3 loop is CASSIAPSGTYEQYF. The DNA of the CDR3 is TGTGCCAGTAGTATCGCCCCAAGCGGCACCTACGAGCAGTACTTC.

The J gene is TRBJ2-5, the V gene TRBV4-2; 11 bases line up with TRBD2. The CDR3 totals 20 residues. The V gene end was trimmed by 0 bases and the J gene end by 4 bases; junction bases not matched to a gene: 16. Per the germline V gene, CDR1 is LGHNA and CDR2 is YNFKEQ. CDR3 sequence: CASSQDVGVSSGREGETQYF. The CDR3 DNA sequence: TGTGCCAGCAGCCAAGACGTAGGGGTAAGTAGCGGGAGGGAGGGAGAGACCCAGTACTTC.

V is TRBV28 and J is TRBJ1-5; maybe TRBD1 (6 bases). Germline loops: CDR1 MDHEN, CDR2 SYDVKM. The CDR3 has 15 residues. V was trimmed by 4 bases and J by 2 bases, leaving 12 bases between them. The CDR3 nucleotides read TGTGCCAGCAGTTCCCAGGGGTCGGGCAATCAGCCCCAGCATTTT. This codes for CASSSQGSGNQPQHF.

Written as DNA, the CDR3 is TGTGCCAGCAGCTTGTTCGCAGCGGACAATGAGCAGTTCTTC. Its translation is CASSLFAADNEQFF. This chain joins TRBV5-6 and TRBJ2-1, with TRBD2 as a possible D gene (5 bases). The CDR3 is made up of 14 amino acids. Trimming stripped 1 base from V and 5 bases from J, with 10 bases between. Germline V gives CDR1 SGHDT, CDR2 YYEEEE.

This chain connects TRBV10-3 to TRBJ2-3; the D gene is possibly TRBD2 (5 bases). V was cut by 3 bases and J by 2 bases, with 15 bases left in between. The germline CDR1 and CDR2 sequences are ENHRY and SYGVKD. This CDR3 comprises 16 residues. CDR3 loop: CAISDLLASDTDTQYF. Here the CDR3 DNA reads TGTGCCATCAGTGATCTGCTAGCTTCAGACACAGATACGCAGTATTTT.

The table lists this clone with a count of one. The rearrangement links TRBV19 to TRBJ1-2, with D unclear. Germline loops: CDR1 LNHDA, CDR2 SQIVND (reference sequence). The CDR3 consists of 17 residues. The V and J ends lost 3 bases and 1 base respectively, with 18 bases between them. CDR3 residues: CASSIYPSQAINYGYTF. Here the CDR3 DNA reads TGTGCCAGTAGTATTTATCCGAGTCAGGCGATTAACTATGGCTACACCTTC.

The gene calls are TRBV3-1 (or the pseudogene TRBV3-2) and TRBJ1-2, with D maybe TRBD1 (6 bases). The CDR3 has 16 amino acids. Trimming shortened V by 0 bases and J by 8 bases, and 19 bases separated the two germline ends. Germline values: CDR1 LGHDT, CDR2 YNNKEL (reference sequence). CDR3 in DNA: TGTGCCAGCAGCCAAGATCTGACAGGCTCCCTGACGGGCTACACCTTC. Its protein is CASSQDLTGSLTGYTF.

This clone was recorded only once. V gene TRBV5-6 combines with J gene TRBJ1-5; 7 positions agree with TRBD1. With 0 bases clipped from V and 5 bases from J, the junction kept 8 bases outside the gene matches. The CDR3 is 16 amino acids. CDR1 and CDR2 from the germline V gene are SGHDT and YYEEEE. The DNA of the CDR3 is TGTGCCAGCAGCTTGGCCGGACAGGCGGGCTATCAGCCCCAGCATTTT. It encodes CASSLAGQAGYQPQHF.

The J gene is TRBJ2-7, the V gene TRBV11-2; the match to TRBD2 covers 7 bases. V shed 2 bases and J 5 bases; nucleotides not matched to a gene: 9. This CDR3 comprises 15 residues. The germline gives CDR1 SGHAT, CDR2 FQNNGV. The CDR3 reads CASSLLPGRGDEQYF. The CDR3, as DNA: TGTGCCAGCAGCTTATTGCCAGGCCGGGGGGACGAGCAGTACTTC.

V is TRBV15 and J is TRBJ2-7; TRBD1 matches at 8 bases. Germline V gene data show CDR1 as LNHNV and CDR2 as YYDKDF (reference sequence). V gave up 4 bases and J gave up 2 bases; unmatched junction bases: 7. This CDR3 comprises 15 residues. The CDR3 is CATSTRTGNPYEQYF. Here the CDR3 DNA reads TGTGCCACCAGCACACGGACAGGGAACCCCTACGAGCAGTACTTC.

J is TRBJ2-1 and V is TRBV28; maybe TRBD2 (6 bases). CDR3 length: 16 amino acids. Per germline, CDR1 MDHEN and CDR2 SYDVKM. Trimming left V 6 bases short and J 1 base short, with 16 bases between. The CDR3 DNA sequence: TGTGCCAGCAGATACCACGGGACTCAATCCTACAATGAGCAGTTCTTC. It codes for CASRYHGTQSYNEQFF.

This clone was detected only once. The chain is built from TRBV4-1 and TRBJ1-4; 10 nucleotides line up with TRBD1. Germline V gives CDR1 MGHRA, CDR2 YSYEKL. The CDR3 consists of 16 residues. V lost 1 base to trimming and J lost 3 bases; unmatched junction nucleotides: 2. The DNA of the CDR3 is TGCGCCAGCAGCCAAGGACAGGGGGCACCTAATGAAAAACTGTTTTTT. As protein: CASSQGQGAPNEKLFF.

This clone was seen more than once but under ten times. J is TRBJ2-7 and V is TRBV6-2 or TRBV6-3, with D perhaps matching TRBD2 (6 bases). The CDR3 extends over 13 amino acids. The germline gives CDR1 MNHEY, CDR2 SVGEGT. Between the trimmed V and J ends, which lost 2 bases and 7 bases, there was a span of 12 bases. CDR3 in DNA: TGTGCCAGCAGTTACGGAGGGGTTGGGGAGCAGTACTTC. This encodes CASSYGGVGEQYF.

The genes are TRBV7-2 and TRBJ2-6, with D possibly being TRBD1 (6 bases). V lost 1 base and J 5 bases, leaving 18 bases between the germline ends. CDR1 and CDR2 (germline): SGHTA, FQGNSA. The CDR3 has 18 residues. The CDR3 protein is CASSLGAQGVSWANVLTF. The DNA of the CDR3 is TGTGCCAGCAGCTTAGGCGCACAGGGAGTGTCCTGGGCCAACGTCCTGACTTTC.

The rearrangement links TRBV18 to TRBJ2-7; 8 bases fit TRBD2. CDR1 KGHSH and CDR2 LQKENI come from the germline V gene. With V trimmed by 3 bases and J by 0 bases, 7 bases remained unmatched. The CDR3 extends over 16 amino acids. CDR3: CASSPSIAGRSYEQYF. In nucleotides, the CDR3 is TGTGCCAGCTCACCTTCCATAGCGGGACGCTCCTACGAGCAGTACTTC.

The chain recombines TRBV21-1 with TRBJ1-3; TRBD1 is the table's D call and was not checked against the DNA. TRBV21-1 is an annotated pseudogene. This CDR3 contains 18 residues. This chain's CDR3 is CASSKALTGRHSGNTIYF. The CDR3 bases are TGTGCCAGCAGCAAAGCTCTTACAGGGCGACACTCTGGAAACACCATATATTTT.

V usage is TRBV18 and J usage is TRBJ2-1, with 9 bases identical to TRBD1. The CDR3 runs 15 residues. V lost 3 bases and J lost 2; bases outside the gene matches: 2. Germline-derived CDR1 and CDR2 are KGHSH and LQKENI. CDR3 coding DNA: TGTGCCAGCTCACCCCGGACAGGGGCCTACAATGAGCAGTTCTTC. Translation gives CASSPRTGAYNEQFF.

The chain links TRBV24-1 to TRBJ2-2, with D possibly TRBD1 on 7 matching bases. Trimming shortened V by 9 bases and J by 1 base, and 17 bases separated the two germline ends. CDR3 length equals 16 residues. Germline V lookup: CDR1 KGHDR, CDR2 SFDVKD. This CDR3 reads CATGARRGRNTGELFF. In DNA, the CDR3 is TGTGCCACCGGGGCTAGGAGGGGGCGGAACACCGGGGAGCTGTTTTTT.

The sample holds a few counts of this clone. The chain combines TRBV29-1 with TRBJ1-4, with D perhaps matching TRBD1 (6 bases). The ends were cut back, 6 bases at V and 7 bases at J, with 12 bases in the middle. Germline lookup yields CDR1 SQVTM and CDR2 ANQGSEA. This CDR3 comprises 12 residues. In DNA, the CDR3 is TGCAGCGTAAGAGGGGGGGGTGAAAAACTGTTTTTT. It specifies CSVRGGGEKLFF.

V gene TRBV28 combines with J gene TRBJ1-2, with D perhaps matching TRBD1 (6 bases). V dropped 2 bases and J dropped 4 bases, with 14 bases sitting between them. This CDR3 has 15 amino acids. The V gene's germline CDR1 is MDHEN and CDR2 SYDVKM. CDR3 sequence reads: CASSLRTGLAYGYTF. The CDR3 DNA is TGTGCCAGCAGTTTAAGAACAGGGCTGGCCTATGGCTACACCTTC.

The J gene is TRBJ2-5, the V gene TRBV4-1; 8 nucleotides align to TRBD2. Per the germline V gene, CDR1 is MGHRA and CDR2 is YSYEKL. Germline trimming cut 0 bases from V and 5 bases from J; bases unmatched to any gene: 14. CDR3 size: 18 residues. The CDR3 sequence is CASSQDRRVAGIVETQYF. CDR3 bases: TGCGCCAGCAGCCAAGATCGTCGGGTAGCGGGGATTGTGGAGACCCAGTACTTC.

The chain recombines TRBV10-3 with TRBJ1-2; D gene unclear. The CDR3 is 13 amino acids. Trimming stripped 7 bases from V and 1 base from J, with 10 bases between. The V gene's germline CDR1 is ENHRY and CDR2 SYGVKD. CDR3 loop: CAINPGLNYGYTF. DNA for the CDR3: TGTGCCATCAACCCAGGCCTTAACTATGGCTACACCTTC.

This rearrangement joins TRBV25-1 to TRBJ2-7; possible D gene TRBD1, 5 bases. Trimming took off 1 base at V and 0 bases at J, with 10 bases between the two ends. The CDR3 sequence is 15 residues long. In germline, CDR1 is MGHDK, CDR2 SYGVNS. CDR3 sequence reads: CASSESAGPSYEQYF. CDR3 nucleotides: TGTGCCAGCAGTGAATCGGCAGGGCCCTCCTACGAGCAGTACTTC.